In this sample, the clone carrying this T cell receptor (beta chain) turned up many times. This record comes from a study of HIV-infected patients and healthy controls. TCRdb fed the 5' RACE reads into MiXCR, producing one record per CDR3 protein. Of under 70,000 distinct CDR3 sequences detected, roughly 19% appear once; the ten largest clones hold more than 1.2%. The CDR3 loop spans 14 amino acids. The germline V gene encodes CDR1 ENHRY and CDR2 SYGVKD. Trimming removed 7 bases from V and 7 bases from J; junction bases left unmatched: 8. This clonotype was obtained from a human donor in good health. The chain couples TRBV10-3 to TRBJ1-2; TRBD1 matches at 11 bases. Specimen: CD4+ T cells from blood. The CDR3: CAITGQGERAGYTF. The CDR3 DNA reads as TGTGCCATCACGGGACAGGGGGAGAGGGCTGGCTACACCTTC.